The 30 T cell receptor beta chains below come from one sample, sequenced in a study of blood T cell repertoires in COVID-19 (dated by TCRdb to 2018 to 2020). The method behind the library was the immunoSEQ multiplex PCR assay. TCRdb limited this immuneACCESS table to in-frame rearrangements with V and J called. A share of clones is missing; checked studies link under half to unresolved V genes, and the rest is unexplained. Here the sample has nearly 80,000 clones; around nine tenths occur a single time. The biggest ten clones account for about 5.3% of the sample. The sample comprised peripheral blood. The receptors come from a woman aged 80 or older with active or convalescent COVID-19.

The chain uses TRBV29-1 and TRBJ1-5; TRBD1 aligns across 11 bases. Per germline, CDR1 SQVTM and CDR2 ANQGSEA. V trimming: 5 bases; J trimming: 7 bases; junction bases outside the gene matches: 7. The CDR3 contains 14 residues. CDR3: CSVRDRGIDQPQHF. The CDR3 DNA reads TGCAGCGTTCGGGACAGGGGGATCGACCAGCCCCAGCATTTT.

This clone was recorded once. The V gene is TRBV24-1, the J gene TRBJ1-2; 7 nucleotides align to TRBD1. The CDR3 has 12 amino acids. V was pared by 9 bases and J by 3 bases, with 3 bases of the junction left unmatched. Germline CDR1 and CDR2: KGHDR and SFDVKD. CDR3 sequence: CATGQEDYGYTF. The CDR3 DNA sequence: TGTGCCACCGGACAGGAAGACTATGGCTACACCTTC.

This rearrangement joins TRBV4-3 to TRBJ2-1; D perhaps matches TRBD2 (5 bases). Deletions cut 1 base from V and 7 bases from J, with 20 bases between. CDR1 and CDR2 from the germline V gene are LGHNA and YSLEER. The length of the CDR3 is 17 residues. The CDR3 loop is CASSQGATGNSRNEQFF. The CDR3 DNA sequence: TGCGCCAGCAGCCAAGGGGCTACCGGGAACAGCAGAAATGAGCAGTTCTTC.

The rearrangement links TRBV11-2 to TRBJ2-3; D uncertain. Trimming took 3 bases from V and 4 from J, leaving 5 bases between them. The CDR3 contains 12 residues. CDR1 and CDR2 (germline): SGHAT, FQNNGV. The DNA for the CDR3 is TGTGCCAGCAGCTTGCCAGCAGATACGCAGTATTTT. Its protein product is CASSLPADTQYF.

The chain employs TRBV5-4 and TRBJ1-1; 7 nucleotides align to TRBD1. Germline loops: CDR1 SGHNT, CDR2 YYREEE (reference sequence). Trimming removed 4 bases from V and 5 bases from J; junction bases left unmatched: 11. This CDR3 is built from 15 residues. The CDR3 spells CASSSNRGSWTEAFF. In nucleotides, the CDR3 is TGTGCCAGCAGCAGTAACAGGGGCTCGTGGACTGAAGCTTTCTTT.

The chain has TRBV7-2 and TRBJ2-3; TRBD2 aligns across 11 bases. Germline V CDR1 and CDR2: SGHTA, FQGNSA. After removal of 1 base from V and 4 bases from J, the junction contained 7 bases not matched to a gene. The CDR3 contains 17 residues. The CDR3 spells CASSLESSGGRADTQYF. DNA of the CDR3: TGTGCCAGCAGCTTAGAGTCTAGCGGGGGGCGCGCAGATACGCAGTATTTT.

The chain combines TRBV5-6 with TRBJ2-1, with 9 bases that match TRBD1. There are 15 residues in the CDR3. V lost 5 bases, J lost 7 bases, and 10 bases stayed unmatched. Germline V gene sequence: CDR1 SGHDT, CDR2 YYEEEE. The CDR3 loop reads CASSPDRGLQNEQFF. The CDR3 bases are TGTGCCAGCAGTCCGGACAGGGGCTTACAAAATGAGCAGTTCTTC. Combining the CDR3 with reference TRBV5-6 and TRBJ2-1 gives the whole variable domain DAGVTQSPTHLIKTRGQQVTLRCSPKSGHDTVSWYQQALGQGPQFIFQYYEEEERQRGNFPDRFSGHQFPNYSSELNVNALLLGDSALYLCASSPDRGLQNEQFFGPGTRLTVL.

This chain links TRBV5-1 with TRBJ2-5, with TRBD2 matching over 7 bases. The CDR3 has 14 amino acids. Looked up from germline, CDR1 is SGHRS and CDR2 is YFSETQ. V lost 6 bases and J lost 5; bases outside the gene matches: 10. The CDR3 protein is CASNGGGPRETQYF. CDR3 nucleotide sequence: TGCGCCAGCAACGGGGGAGGGCCTCGGGAGACCCAGTACTTC. The variable domain in full, with the rest retrieved from reference TRBV5-1 and TRBJ2-5, is KAGVTQTPRYLIKTRGQQVTLSCSPISGHRSVSWYQQTPGQGLQFLFEYFSETQRNKGNFPGRFSGRQFSNSRSEMNVSTLELGDSALYLCASNGGGPRETQYFGPGTRLLVL.

The genes are TRBV11-1 and TRBJ1-5; D unresolved. The CDR3 consists of 13 residues. Germline CDR1 SGHAT, CDR2 FQDESV (reference sequence). Trimming left V 5 bases short and J 2 bases short, with 7 bases between. The CDR3 spells CASSRSGNQPQHF. Here the CDR3 DNA reads TGTGCCAGCAGCCGATCGGGCAATCAGCCCCAGCATTTT.

This clone appeared a single time. The chain joins TRBV7-7 to TRBJ2-1; 14 bases are shared with TRBD2. V shed 1 base, J shed 9 bases, and the junction held 5 bases outside the gene matches. Germline CDR1 and CDR2: SSHAT and FNYEAQ (reference sequence). This CDR3 spans 16 amino acids. CDR3 protein: CASSLVGLAGGGEQFF. DNA for the CDR3: TGTGCCAGCAGCTTAGTAGGACTAGCGGGGGGTGGTGAGCAGTTCTTC.

This clone has a handful of counts. V is TRBV4-2 and J is TRBJ2-7; D is undetermined. The CDR3 length is 15 residues. The germline CDR1 and CDR2 sequences are LGHNA and YNFKEQ. The V end was cut by 1 base, the J end by 1 base, with 11 bases between. CDR3 DNA: TGTGCCAGCAGCCAAGGATCGGCAGGTTCCTACGAGCAGTACTTC. Its protein is CASSQGSAGSYEQYF.

The chain is built from TRBV28 and TRBJ1-1, with a weak D call TRBD1 (6 bases). This CDR3 has 15 residues. Germline V gene data show CDR1 as MDHEN and CDR2 as SYDVKM. V dropped 6 bases and J dropped 3 bases, with 17 bases sitting between them. CDR3: CASSRGGTHDTEAFF. The CDR3 DNA reads as TGTGCCAGCAGCCGGGGAGGGACACACGACACTGAAGCTTTCTTT.

V usage is TRBV5-4 and J usage is TRBJ2-5, with 11 bases aligning to TRBD1. The germline CDR1 and CDR2 sequences are SGHNT and YYREEE (reference sequence). The CDR3 sequence is 19 residues long. Losses at the gene ends were 0 bases for V and 3 bases for J; bases not matched to a gene: 13. The CDR3 DNA follows: TGTGCCAGCAGCTTGGCGTTCATACTGGGACAGGGGGGGAAAGAGACCCAGTACTTC. Residues: CASSLAFILGQGGKETQYF.

Concerning this clone itself: The sample has other DNA sequences that encode this CDR3 too. The rearrangement links TRBV3-1 (or the pseudogene TRBV3-2) to TRBJ2-3, with D hard to call. The CDR3 sequence is 12 residues long. Germline assignment: CDR1 LGHDT and CDR2 YNNKEL (reference sequence). The V end was cut by 4 bases, the J end by 4 bases, with 6 bases between. The DNA for the CDR3 is TGTGCCAGCAGCCCCTCTGCAGATACGCAGTATTTT. This codes for CASSPSADTQYF.

The chain has TRBV7-2 and TRBJ2-7, with 10 nucleotides matching TRBD2. The V and J ends lost 1 base and 5 bases, in that order; junction bases with no gene match: 8. From germline, CDR1 is SGHTA and CDR2 FQGNSA. The CDR3 runs to 16 residues. The CDR3 spells CASSLGISGRIDEQYF. DNA for the CDR3: TGTGCCAGCAGCTTAGGGATTAGCGGGAGGATAGACGAGCAGTACTTC.

V usage is TRBV5-1 and J usage is TRBJ1-5, with D hard to call. Trimming cost V 1 base and J 2 bases, with 4 bases left between them. The V gene's germline CDR1 is SGHRS and CDR2 YFSETQ. The CDR3 length is 13 residues. CDR3 amino acids: CASSLQGNQPQHF. In DNA form, the CDR3 reads TGCGCCAGCAGCTTGCAGGGCAATCAGCCCCAGCATTTT. Full variable domain (remainder filled in from reference TRBV5-1 and TRBJ1-5): KAGVTQTPRYLIKTRGQQVTLSCSPISGHRSVSWYQQTPGQGLQFLFEYFSETQRNKGNFPGRFSGRQFSNSRSEMNVSTLELGDSALYLCASSLQGNQPQHFGDGTRLSIL.

This chain links TRBV3-1 (or the pseudogene TRBV3-2) with TRBJ2-6, with a possible D match to TRBD2 (7 bases). Trimming removed 5 bases at V and 3 bases at J, with 11 bases between. The CDR3 sequence is 15 residues long. CDR1 is LGHDT and CDR2 is YNNKEL in the germline V gene (reference sequence). In nucleotides, the CDR3 is TGTGCCAGCAGCGGGGGGGCTAATGGGGCCAACGTCCTGACTTTC. It translates to CASSGGANGANVLTF.

The table lists this clone with a few counts. The rearrangement joins TRBV25-1 to TRBJ1-4; 8 nucleotides align to TRBD1. CDR3 length: 17 amino acids. The V gene's germline CDR1 is MGHDK and CDR2 SYGVNS. J lost 5 bases, V lost 2 bases, and 10 bases had no gene match. CDR3: CASSEGPTGGGNEKLFF. DNA for the CDR3: TGTGCCAGCAGTGAAGGGCCTACAGGGGGGGGAAATGAAAAACTGTTTTTT.

The chain carries TRBV19 and TRBJ1-2, with 10 bases that match TRBD1. Losses at the gene ends were 4 bases for V and 7 bases for J; bases not matched to a gene: 3. This CDR3 is 13 amino acids long. CDR1 and CDR2 from the germline V gene are LNHDA and SQIVND (reference sequence). CDR3 DNA sequence: TGTGCCAGTAGTACGCGACAGGGGGCTGGCTACACCTTC. Its protein product is CASSTRQGAGYTF.

This clone has a handful of counts. The chain couples TRBV10-2 to TRBJ2-7; 8 bases are shared with TRBD2. This CDR3 is built from 13 residues. With 2 bases clipped from V and 9 bases from J, the junction kept 6 bases outside the gene matches. Germline CDR1 WSHSY, CDR2 SAAADI. As DNA, the CDR3 is TGCGCCAGCAGTGAGCAACGGGAGGGCCGGCAGTACTTC. As protein: CASSEQREGRQYF.

This clone was found once. The rearrangement joins TRBV7-2 to TRBJ2-7; 7 bases are shared with TRBD2. CDR3 size: 13 residues. Losses at the gene ends were 5 bases for V and 6 bases for J; bases not matched to a gene: 7. CDR1 is SGHTA and CDR2 is FQGNSA in the germline V gene. The CDR3 DNA is TGTGCCAGCAGCACGGGACTATCCCGCGAGCAGTACTTC. The encoded protein is CASSTGLSREQYF.

The V call is TRBV7-5, the J call TRBJ1-2; the D call in the table, TRBD1, was not verified against the DNA. TRBV7-5 is a pseudogene segment. This CDR3 has 15 amino acids. CDR3 loop: CARSSTGTSGYGYTF. CDR3 bases: TGTGCCAGAAGCTCTACAGGGACCTCTGGGTATGGCTACACCTTC.

The chain couples TRBV7-8 to TRBJ1-6; the D is unclear. CDR1 is SGHVS and CDR2 is FQNEAQ in the germline V gene. This CDR3 is 15 amino acids long. V was cut by 3 bases and J by 10 bases, with 16 bases left in between. The CDR3 sequence: CASSFERAGRSPLHF. CDR3 nucleotides: TGTGCCAGCAGCTTCGAGCGGGCCGGCCGCTCACCCCTCCACTTT.

Only one count was recorded for this clone. The chain couples TRBV5-4 to TRBJ2-7; D ambiguous. V lost 0 bases to trimming and J lost 12 bases, with 16 bases between them. From germline, CDR1 is SGHNT and CDR2 YYREEE (reference sequence). There are 13 residues in the CDR3. This CDR3 reads CASSLAGSRWVYF. Here the CDR3 DNA reads TGTGCCAGCAGCTTGGCCGGGTCCCGATGGGTGTACTTC.

This clone showed up just once. V and J are TRBV4-3 and TRBJ2-5, with TRBD2 matching 8 bases. Unmatched junction bases numbered 5, after V lost 0 bases and J lost 2 bases. Germline V CDR1 and CDR2: LGHNA, YSLEER. CDR3 length: 16 residues. Here the CDR3 DNA reads TGCGCCAGCAGCCAAGAATGGCGGGGGGTACAAGAGACCCAGTACTTC. Translation: CASSQEWRGVQETQYF.

The V gene is TRBV3-1 (or the pseudogene TRBV3-2), the J gene TRBJ2-1; 11 nucleotides align to TRBD2. The length of the CDR3 is 15 residues. Germline CDR1 and CDR2: LGHDT and YNNKEL (reference sequence). The ends lost 6 bases at V and 10 bases at J; junction bases unmatched: 11. The CDR3, as DNA: TGTGCCAGCAGGTCGACTAGCGGGGCCCGGAGGGAGCAGTTCTTC. Translation: CASRSTSGARREQFF.

The J gene is TRBJ2-7, the V gene TRBV7-8; TRBD2 agrees at 14 bases. Trimming removed 4 bases from V and 6 bases from J; junction bases left unmatched: 17. Germline V lookup: CDR1 SGHVS, CDR2 FQNEAQ. This CDR3 spans 19 amino acids. CDR3 residues: CASSSLGLAGGLPWGEQYF. The CDR3 nucleotides read TGTGCCAGCAGCTCCCTCGGACTAGCGGGAGGCCTACCTTGGGGCGAGCAGTACTTC.

The chain couples TRBV28 to TRBJ1-3; D is uncertain. Trimming removed 3 bases from V and 1 base from J, with 13 bases in between. The CDR3 sequence is 16 residues long. CDR1 and CDR2 from the germline V gene are MDHEN and SYDVKM. CDR3 DNA sequence: TGTGCCAGCAGTTTCCAGCGGTCGGGTTCTGGAAACACCATATATTTT. Its protein product is CASSFQRSGSGNTIYF.

The genes are TRBV7-8 and TRBJ1-1; the D is unclear. The CDR3 spans 11 residues. Germline lookup yields CDR1 SGHVS and CDR2 FQNEAQ. The V gene lost 5 bases and the J gene lost 8 bases, with 9 bases spanning the gap. This CDR3 reads CASSHSLEAFF. The DNA of the CDR3 is TGTGCCAGCAGCCATAGCCTGGAAGCTTTCTTT.

This clone was seen a single time. V usage is TRBV28 and J usage is TRBJ2-2; 7 bases map to TRBD2. The V gene's germline CDR1 is MDHEN and CDR2 SYDVKM. There are 15 residues in the CDR3. The J segment lost 3 bases and the V segment lost 3 bases, leaving 4 bases of the junction unmatched. CDR3 protein: CASSLRLAYTGELFF. The CDR3 DNA reads as TGTGCCAGCAGTTTGCGACTAGCCTACACCGGGGAGCTGTTTTTT.